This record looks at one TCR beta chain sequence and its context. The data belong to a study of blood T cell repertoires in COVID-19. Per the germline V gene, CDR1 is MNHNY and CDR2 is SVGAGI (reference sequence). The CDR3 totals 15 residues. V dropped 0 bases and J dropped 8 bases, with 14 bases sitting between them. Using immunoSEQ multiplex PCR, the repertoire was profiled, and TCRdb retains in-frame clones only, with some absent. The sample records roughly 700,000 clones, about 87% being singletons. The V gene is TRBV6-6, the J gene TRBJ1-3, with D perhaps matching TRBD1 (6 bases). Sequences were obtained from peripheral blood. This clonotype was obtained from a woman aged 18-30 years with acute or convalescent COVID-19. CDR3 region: CASSYSNRRGDTIYF. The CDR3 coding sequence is TGTGCCAGCAGTTACTCGAATCGCAGGGGTGACACCATATATTTT.